Included here is one T cell receptor (beta chain) sequence, with context. Its antigen is as yet unknown. In the same sample, other DNA sequences code for this CDR3. Losses at the gene ends were 3 bases for V and 1 base for J; bases not matched to a gene: 1. Germline lookup yields CDR1 SGHNT and CDR2 YYREEE (reference sequence). CDR3 length: 15 residues. The naive CD8 fraction comprised CD45RO-negative cells positively selected for CCR7 and excluded terminally differentiated effector memory CD45RA+ cells. Among the donors, all were Caucasian adults who lived in Nashville, Tennessee. The data belong to a study of shared clonotypes between healthy human individuals. About the study: There were three CD4 naive, three CD4 memory, two CD8 naive and one CD8 memory plates per donor. Study results and limitations: Relative to clonotypes present in all four donors, those not shared had lower generation probabilities.

This table comes from immunoSEQ multiplex PCR, and its TCRdb copy is limited to in-frame clones, with some not included. This sample has 1.5 million to 2.5 million clones, with about 95% found just once. The chain links TRBV5-4 to TRBJ2-7; 13 bases match TRBD2. The receptor was isolated from a man aged 18 to 35 in good health. Sample: naive CD8+ T cells sorted from blood. CDR3 sequence: CASSSGLAGSYEQYF. The CDR3 nucleotides read TGTGCCAGCAGCTCGGGACTAGCGGGATCCTACGAGCAGTACTTC. The variable domain in full, with the rest retrieved from reference TRBV5-4 and TRBJ2-7, is ETGVTQSPTHLIKTRGQQVTLRCSSQSGHNTVSWYQQALGQGPQFIFQYYREEENGRGNFPPRFSGLQFPNYSSELNVNALELDDSALYLCASSSGLAGSYEQYFGPGTRLTVT.